This TCR beta chain originates from a study of CD8 T cells in Susac syndrome. There are 15 residues in the CDR3. V dropped 2 bases and J dropped 3 bases, with 13 bases sitting between them. Germline lookup yields CDR1 DFQATT and CDR2 SNEGSKA (reference sequence). RNA was extracted with the RNeasy kit, and a quantity of about 0.45 to 1 ug was reverse transcribed using random hexamers. Amplification of the TCR beta CDR3 was carried out by immunoSEQ multiplex PCR, which spanned a total of 54 Vbeta and 13 Jbeta segments. TCRdb recomputed calls from the immunoSEQ multiplex PCR reads with MiXCR, one row per CDR3 protein. The table records about 100,000 distinct CDR3 sequences, around 95% of them present only once.

The rearrangement links TRBV20-1 to TRBJ2-2; possible D gene TRBD2, 6 bases. The sequencing sample was made of CD8+ T cells from PBMCs. The clonotype comes from a human donor with Susac syndrome. CDR3 loop: CSARRRGADTGELFF. Written as DNA, the CDR3 is TGCAGTGCTAGACGGAGGGGCGCAGACACCGGGGAGCTGTTTTTT.